The 13 T cell receptor beta chains in this list originate from one sample, sequenced in a study of blood T cell repertoires in COVID-19. Only in-frame clones appear in the TCRdb table, and some are missing; sequencing was by immunoSEQ multiplex PCR. The sample carries about 210,000 clones, 82% recorded once. The sample was peripheral blood. Receptor source: a woman aged 40 to 50 with acute or convalescent COVID-19.

The chain links TRBV19 to TRBJ1-1; D ambiguous. V was clipped by 2 bases and J by 7 bases, with 17 bases between them. The CDR3 is made up of 15 amino acids. Germline V gene lookup returns CDR1 LNHDA and CDR2 SQIVND (reference sequence). CDR3 sequence: CASSIQILPSGEAFF. The CDR3 DNA is TGTGCCAGTAGTATACAGATATTGCCCTCGGGTGAAGCTTTCTTT.

J is TRBJ2-7 and V is TRBV3-1 (or the pseudogene TRBV3-2), with 8 bases that match TRBD1. V gave up 4 bases and J gave up 6 bases; unmatched junction bases: 11. Germline-derived CDR1 and CDR2 are LGHDT and YNNKEL (reference sequence). CDR3 length: 15 residues. CDR3 DNA sequence: TGTGCCAGCAGCCCAGTTGGACAGGGAAAGCGCGAGCAGTACTTC. Translated, it gives CASSPVGQGKREQYF.

In its sample, this clone was seen once. The chain carries TRBV15 and TRBJ1-2; D is uncertain. V dropped 4 bases and J dropped 5 bases, with 14 bases sitting between them. Germline assignment: CDR1 LNHNV and CDR2 YYDKDF (reference sequence). CDR3 size: 14 residues. CDR3 DNA sequence: TGTGCCACCAGCAAGCGGGTGGGTCTGTATGGCTACACCTTC. It encodes CATSKRVGLYGYTF.

The genes are TRBV6-6 and TRBJ2-1, with 15 positions matching TRBD2. Losses at the gene ends were 5 bases for V and 2 bases for J; bases not matched to a gene: 16. This CDR3 is 21 amino acids long. Germline V CDR1 and CDR2: MNHNY, SVGAGI (reference sequence). The CDR3 is CASSRRFLGTSGRRTYNEQFF. In nucleotides, the CDR3 is TGTGCCAGCAGTCGCAGATTCTTAGGGACTAGCGGGAGGAGGACCTACAATGAGCAGTTCTTC.

This chain joins TRBV6-4 and TRBJ2-3; TRBD1 is a possible D gene (6 bases). Trimming removed 3 bases at V and 3 bases at J, with 7 bases between. The CDR3 totals 13 residues. Germline V CDR1 and CDR2: MRHNA, SNTAGT. CDR3 loop: CASSEGGTDTQYF. CDR3 nucleotide sequence: TGTGCCAGCAGTGAAGGGGGAACAGATACGCAGTATTTT.

The chain has TRBV5-6 and TRBJ1-1, with D possibly being TRBD1 (5 bases). The CDR3 consists of 17 residues. The germline gives CDR1 SGHDT, CDR2 YYEEEE. V was shortened by 0 bases and J by 2 bases, with 17 bases between the two germline ends. The CDR3 spells CASSLVGWGITNTEAFF. The CDR3 bases are TGTGCCAGCAGCTTGGTCGGCTGGGGCATTACAAACACTGAAGCTTTCTTT.

The chain recombines TRBV11-2 with TRBJ2-3, with 8 bases identical to TRBD2. Germline values: CDR1 SGHAT, CDR2 FQNNGV. The CDR3 extends over 16 amino acids. The junction had 7 bases not matched to a gene; V was cut back by 1 base and J by 4 bases. The CDR3 nucleotides read TGTGCCAGCAGCTTAGTGGGCGGGAGGTCGTCAGATACGCAGTATTTT. Amino acids: CASSLVGGRSSDTQYF.

V usage is TRBV15 and J usage is TRBJ1-6; D is unresolved. Germline CDR1 reads LNHNV; CDR2 reads YYDKDF (reference sequence). Between the trimmed V and J ends, which lost 3 bases and 5 bases, there was a span of 11 bases. This CDR3 comprises 15 residues. The CDR3 nucleotides are TGTGCCACCAGCAGCGACTCTCTAAATAATTCACCCCTCCACTTT. Amino acid sequence: CATSSDSLNNSPLHF.

The chain joins TRBV7-9 to TRBJ1-2; 9 nucleotides align to TRBD1. Germline CDR1 reads SEHNR; CDR2 reads FQNEAQ (reference sequence). The trim removed 4 bases at V and 4 bases at J, leaving 7 bases unmatched. The CDR3 covers 15 residues. The CDR3 spells CASSSGTGRGYGYTF. The CDR3, as DNA: TGTGCCAGCAGCTCAGGGACAGGGAGAGGCTATGGCTACACCTTC.

V usage is TRBV30 and J usage is TRBJ2-7, with 12 positions matching TRBD2. Unmatched junction bases numbered 1, after V lost 4 bases and J lost 3 bases. Germline V gene lookup returns CDR1 GTSNPN and CDR2 SVGIG (reference sequence). This CDR3 comprises 13 residues. CDR3 nucleotide sequence: TGTGCCTGGAAACTAGCGGGAGGCTACGAGCAGTACTTC. It encodes CAWKLAGGYEQYF.

This clone was counted at least ten times. This chain joins TRBV4-1 and TRBJ1-1; no reliable D call. Per germline, CDR1 MGHRA and CDR2 YSYEKL. The CDR3 contains 14 residues. The V and J ends lost 4 bases and 4 bases respectively, with 13 bases between them. The CDR3: CASSRAWGGTEAFF. CDR3 DNA sequence: TGCGCCAGCAGCCGCGCATGGGGAGGCACTGAAGCTTTCTTT.

The chain joins TRBV7-9 to TRBJ1-3; 10 bases are a match to TRBD1. The CDR3 is 16 amino acids. Germline CDR1 is SEHNR and CDR2 is FQNEAQ (reference sequence). J was trimmed by 4 bases and V by 2 bases; bases with no gene match: 5. CDR3 sequence reads: CASSLRQGAVGNTIYF. CDR3 DNA sequence: TGTGCCAGCAGCTTACGACAGGGGGCAGTAGGAAACACCATATATTTT.

The CDR3 reads CASSWDRELNYGYTF. CDR3 DNA sequence: TGTGCCAGCAGCTGGGACAGGGAGCTTAACTATGGCTACACCTTC. V usage is TRBV2 and J usage is TRBJ1-2, with 9 bases matching TRBD1. Per the germline V gene, CDR1 is SNHLY and CDR2 is FYNNEI. J was trimmed by 1 base and V by 6 bases; bases with no gene match: 6. The CDR3 is 15 amino acids.